This T cell receptor (beta chain) was profiled in a study of spatial heterogeneity in lung cancer. As for the study in general: Alpha-chain sequences were consistently detected less often than beta-chain sequences.

TCR cDNA molecules each had a unique molecular identifier. TCRdb reprocessed the 5' RACE reads via MiXCR and lists one record per CDR3 protein. The sample holds around 30,000 distinct CDR3 sequences, approximately 6% seen once. The sample's time point: blood at routine non-recurrence follow-up after resection. Unsorted whole RNA of tumor, nontumor lung or frozen PBMC was sequenced. This clonotype has ten or more counts. V lost 6 bases, J lost 6 bases, and 14 bases lay in between. This CDR3 comprises 14 residues. CDR1 is KGHSH and CDR2 is LQKENI in the germline V gene. This rearrangement joins TRBV18 to TRBJ1-4, with no clear D. This clonotype originated in a male donor with early-stage non-small cell lung cancer. The sequencing used PBMCs, collected at follow-up. CDR3 coding DNA: TGTGCCAGCTCCCGAAGCCAGGCGGATGAAAAACTGTTTTTT. As protein: CASSRSQADEKLFF.